These T cell receptor beta chains were read from a single sample in a study of blood T cell repertoires in COVID-19. The assay was immunoSEQ multiplex PCR, and TCRdb's table has in-frame clones only and misses some. Altogether about 250,000 clones are present, about 80% being singletons, with the ten largest covering roughly 10%. Sequenced material: peripheral blood. The source of these receptors is a man of 80 years or more with acute or convalescent COVID-19. Each CDR3 is given with its conserved first and last residue. D genes are given only for firm matches. Expanded clones get a size class; other rows say once, few or many, or leave the size out.

v_gene	d_gene	abundance	j_gene	CDR3aa	CDR3nt
TRBV6-6	.	.	TRBJ2-2	CASSYGTTNTGELFF	TGTGCCAGCAGTTACGGGACAACGAACACCGGGGAGCTGTTTTTT
TRBV11-2	.	.	TRBJ1-1	CASSLVPGTEAFF	TGTGCCAGCAGCTTAGTGCCAGGGACTGAAGCTTTCTTT
TRBV2	.	.	TRBJ2-7	CASSRGNYEQYF	TGTGCCAGCAGCAGGGGAAACTACGAGCAGTACTTC
TRBV10-3	.	few	TRBJ1-6	CAIREGDPSPLHF	TGTGCCATCAGAGAGGGAGACCCTTCACCCCTCCACTTT
TRBV4-1	TRBD1	.	TRBJ2-3	CASSQGNRGRTDTQYF	TGCGCCAGCAGCCAAGGTAACAGGGGGCGCACAGATACGCAGTATTTT
TRBV6-2/TRBV6-3	TRBD2	.	TRBJ2-7	CASSYVGLAGLEQYF	TGTGCCAGCAGTTACGTTGGACTAGCGGGGCTCGAGCAGTACTTC
TRBV27	.	once	TRBJ2-6	CASSLEIPVRVLTF	TGTGCCAGCAGTTTGGAGATCCCCGTGCGGGTCCTGACTTTC
TRBV5-1	TRBD1	.	TRBJ2-2	CASSLGTGSTGELFF	TGCGCCAGCAGCTTGGGGACAGGGTCCACCGGGGAGCTGTTTTTT
TRBV4-2	.	.	TRBJ2-2	CASSQDEHPTGELFF	TGTGCCAGCAGCCAAGATGAGCATCCCACCGGGGAGCTGTTTTTT
TRBV7-3	TRBD1	.	TRBJ1-1	CASSPRDRGHLNTEAFF	TGTGCCAGCAGCCCCCGGGACAGGGGGCACTTGAACACTGAAGCTTTCTTT
TRBV29-1	TRBD2	.	TRBJ2-1	CSGGLAGVYNEQFF	TGCAGCGGAGGACTAGCGGGCGTATACAATGAGCAGTTCTTC
TRBV2	TRBD1	.	TRBJ2-2	CASSVSRTGNAGELFF	TGTGCCAGCAGTGTCTCGAGGACAGGGAATGCCGGGGAGCTGTTTTTT
TRBV12-3/TRBV12-4	.	once	TRBJ2-7	CASSWDLGYEQYF	TGTGCCAGCAGTTGGGACTTAGGCTACGAGCAGTACTTC
TRBV6-7	.	.	TRBJ2-7	CASSYSTRVGTYEQYF	TGTGCCAGCAGTTACTCGACCAGGGTAGGGACCTACGAGCAGTACTTC
TRBV7-9	.	.	TRBJ1-2	CASSLDSIRGGGYTF	TGTGCCAGCAGCTTAGATAGCATCCGGGGAGGTGGCTACACCTTC
TRBV5-4	.	.	TRBJ1-6	CASSLGGINNSPLHF	TGTGCCAGCAGCTTGGGAGGGATAAATAATTCACCCCTCCACTTT
TRBV2	TRBD1	.	TRBJ1-1	CATGQGALDTEAFF	TGTGCCACCGGACAGGGGGCGCTGGACACTGAAGCTTTCTTT
TRBV7-9	TRBD1	.	TRBJ1-4	CASSFRTGGAANEKLFF	TGTGCCAGCAGCTTCCGAACAGGGGGCGCAGCTAATGAAAAACTGTTTTTT